Shown below are 24 T cell receptor beta chains from a single sample sequenced in a study of T cells in Graves' hyperthyroidism and ophthalmopathy. Amplified regions were TCR beta CDR3 sequences from RNA transcripts. In the first-round RT-PCR of the TCR CDR3, the HTBI primer set was used. TCRdb independently ran MiXCR on the multiplex PCR reads; one entry per CDR3 protein. The table records hundreds of thousands of distinct CDR3 sequences, more than 13% of them present only once. The sample comprised blood. All receptors derive from a woman aged 30 to 39 with Graves' hyperthyroidism.

A remark on this clonotype: At one end the junction does not follow the germline gene, possibly because of a read error. V usage is TRBV12-3 or TRBV12-4 and J usage is TRBJ1-5; TRBD1 matches at 10 bases. The CDR3 contains 15 residues. The CDR3 DNA reads TGTGCCAGCAGTCCGACGGACAGGGGGAATCAGCCCCAGCGTTTT. Amino acid sequence: CASSPTDRGNQPQRF.

The chain combines TRBV24-1 with TRBJ1-5; tentatively, D is TRBD1 (6 bases). Germline V gene lookup returns CDR1 KGHDR and CDR2 SFDVKD. Between the trimmed V and J ends, which lost 10 bases and 6 bases, there was a span of 18 bases. This CDR3 region has 14 residues. The CDR3, as DNA: TGTGCCACTGGAGGGGGGGCGGGCGGTCAGCCCCAGCATTTT. Translated, it gives CATGGGAGGQPQHF.

This chain links TRBV20-1 with TRBJ2-7, with D hard to call. The CDR3 has 13 amino acids. V was trimmed by 2 bases and J by 3 bases, leaving 11 bases between them. Germline values: CDR1 DFQATT, CDR2 SNEGSKA (reference sequence). The CDR3: CSARKTRLYEQYF. CDR3 sequence (DNA): TGCAGTGCTAGAAAAACCAGGCTCTACGAGCAGTACTTC.

The chain has TRBV7-3 and TRBJ2-6; D ambiguous. Trimming took off 5 bases at V and 0 bases at J, with 14 bases between the two ends. Germline CDR1 and CDR2: SGHTA and FQGTGA. CDR3 length: 17 amino acids. The DNA for the CDR3 is TGTGCCAGCAGCCCGCGAGAGCGCAGCTCTGGGGCCAACGTCCTGACTTTC. This sequence encodes CASSPRERSSGANVLTF.

Ten or more counts support this clonotype. The CDR3, as DNA: TGTGCCAGCAGCCGATCCGACCCGGGTAAAGCTTTCTTT. Translated, it gives CASSRSDPGKAFF. This chain connects TRBV3-1 to TRBJ1-1, with no clear D. The V end was cut by 4 bases, the J end by 9 bases, with 15 bases between. This CDR3 has 13 residues. The germline CDR1 and CDR2 sequences are LGHDT and YNNKEL (reference sequence).

There are many counts of this clonotype. J is TRBJ2-7 and V is TRBV20-1, with a possible D match to TRBD2 (5 bases). CDR3 length equals 13 residues. V was shortened by 3 bases and J by 2 bases, with 11 bases between the two germline ends. Germline CDR1 is DFQATT and CDR2 is SNEGSKA (reference sequence). CDR3 sequence: CSARDSKAYEQYF. In DNA form, the CDR3 reads TGCAGTGCTAGGGACTCAAAAGCCTACGAGCAGTACTTC.

Many counts were recorded for this clonotype. V is TRBV7-2 and J is TRBJ2-7, with D unresolved. The ends were cut back, 1 base at V and 1 base at J, with 8 bases in the middle. The germline gives CDR1 SGHTA, CDR2 FQGNSA. The CDR3 spans 14 residues. The CDR3 loop is CASSLGVGSYEQYF. The CDR3 coding sequence is TGTGCCAGCAGCTTAGGTGTCGGATCCTACGAGCAGTACTTC.

The J gene is TRBJ2-3, the V gene TRBV10-3; the D is unclear. Per germline, CDR1 ENHRY and CDR2 SYGVKD. The V and J ends lost 4 bases and 6 bases respectively, with 8 bases between them. The CDR3 sequence is 12 residues long. CDR3 sequence reads: CAISGDDDTQYF. The CDR3, as DNA: TGTGCCATCAGTGGAGATGACGATACGCAGTATTTT.

This chain uses TRBV28 with TRBJ1-5, with 9 bases identical to TRBD1. The V gene's germline CDR1 is MDHEN and CDR2 SYDVKM. This CDR3 has 15 amino acids. Losses at the gene ends were 5 bases for V and 2 bases for J; bases not matched to a gene: 4. The CDR3 region is CASSLTGGRNQPQHF. The CDR3 DNA reads TGTGCCAGCAGTCTAACAGGGGGCCGCAATCAGCCCCAGCATTTT.

The gene calls are TRBV9 and TRBJ1-5; D gene ambiguous. There are 15 residues in the CDR3. Per germline, CDR1 SGDLS and CDR2 YYNGEE. The V end lost 8 bases, the J end lost 0 bases, and 15 bases lay between the germline ends. The chain's CDR3 is CASSQGGLSNQPQHF. CDR3 in DNA: TGTGCCAGTTCTCAAGGAGGGCTTAGCAATCAGCCCCAGCATTTT.

This clonotype was detected many times. The chain carries TRBV20-1 and TRBJ2-3; TRBD2 matches 8 bases. Germline lookup yields CDR1 DFQATT and CDR2 SNEGSKA (reference sequence). The CDR3 loop spans 15 amino acids. The ends lost 1 base at V and 1 base at J; junction bases unmatched: 4. As DNA, the CDR3 is TGCAGTGCTAGAGCGTCGGGACTAGGCACAGATACGCAGTATTTT. Translated: CSARASGLGTDTQYF.

In this sample, this clonotype turned up many times. The chain carries TRBV12-3 or TRBV12-4 and TRBJ2-7; D possibly corresponds to TRBD2 (6 bases). Trimming took 7 bases from V and 0 from J, leaving 13 bases between them. The CDR3 extends over 14 amino acids. The CDR3 DNA reads TGTGCCAGCAACCAGCAGGGACTCTCCTACGAGCAGTACTTC. It translates to CASNQQGLSYEQYF.

This clonotype was seen ten or more times. The chain uses TRBV12-3 or TRBV12-4 and TRBJ2-6; D call uncertain. This CDR3 is 15 amino acids long. The V gene lost 1 base and the J gene lost 1 base, with 5 bases spanning the gap. DNA of the CDR3: TGTGCCAGCAGTTTAGTCGGTTCTGGGGCCAACGTCCTGACTTTC. It specifies CASSLVGSGANVLTF.

This clonotype was recorded a few times. The V call is TRBV19, the J call TRBJ2-3; D is unresolved. Trimming took off 7 bases at V and 1 base at J, with 21 bases between the two ends. This CDR3 is 17 amino acids long. Germline CDR1 reads LNHDA; CDR2 reads SQIVND (reference sequence). CDR3 nucleotide sequence: TGTGCCAGTAATGTGGTAGCCCTTAGAAGAGGCACAGATACGCAGTATTTT. Its protein is CASNVVALRRGTDTQYF. The variable domain in full, with the rest retrieved from reference TRBV19 and TRBJ2-3, is DGGITQSPKYLFRKEGQNVTLSCEQNLNHDAMYWYRQDPGQGLRLIYYSQIVNDFQKGDIAEGYSVSREKKESFPLTVTSAQKNPTAFYLCASNVVALRRGTDTQYFGPGTRLTVL.

This clonotype was observed many times. The rearrangement joins TRBV12-3 or TRBV12-4 to TRBJ2-7; 15 bases match TRBD2. There are 18 residues in the CDR3. The junction had 9 bases not matched to a gene; V was cut back by 0 bases and J by 6 bases. The CDR3 region is CASSLAYRTSGRAGEQYF. In nucleotides, the CDR3 is TGTGCCAGCAGTTTAGCATACCGGACTAGCGGGAGGGCCGGCGAGCAGTACTTC.

This clonotype was counted a few times. The chain uses TRBV24-1 and TRBJ2-5; D is uncertain. Trimming cost V 0 bases and J 6 bases, with 1 base left between them. Germline-derived CDR1 and CDR2 are KGHDR and SFDVKD. CDR3 length: 11 amino acids. This CDR3 is CATSDLKTQYF. In nucleotides, the CDR3 is TGTGCCACCAGTGATTTGAAGACCCAGTACTTC.

The sample holds a few counts of this clonotype. J is TRBJ2-3 and V is TRBV7-7; TRBD2 matches 9 bases. V lost 3 bases to trimming and J lost 4 bases; unmatched junction nucleotides: 5. CDR3 length: 15 residues. Germline V gene sequence: CDR1 SSHAT, CDR2 FNYEAQ (reference sequence). CDR3 loop: CASSFGSGSADTQYF. For the CDR3, the DNA is TGTGCCAGCAGCTTTGGTAGCGGGAGTGCAGATACGCAGTATTTT.

The table lists this clonotype with a few counts. The CDR3 sequence is CASSFRGLAGQETQYF. CDR3 nucleotides: TGCGCCAGCAGCTTCCGGGGACTAGCGGGACAAGAGACCCAGTACTTC. The gene calls are TRBV5-1 and TRBJ2-5, with 13 bases fitting TRBD2. Germline-derived CDR1 and CDR2 are SGHRS and YFSETQ. Germline trimming cut 2 bases from V and 2 bases from J; bases unmatched to any gene: 3. The CDR3 has 16 residues.

This clonotype was recorded a few times. This rearrangement joins TRBV6-1 to TRBJ1-1; a possible D gene is TRBD1 (6 bases). Trimming left V 5 bases short and J 5 bases short, with 18 bases between. The CDR3 has 15 amino acids. CDR1 is MNHNS, CDR2 SASEGT, per germline. The chain's CDR3 is CASSQAGAPLTEAFF. The CDR3 region has the DNA TGTGCCAGCAGTCAGGCAGGGGCCCCACTGACTGAAGCTTTCTTT.

V usage is TRBV5-1 and J usage is TRBJ2-7; D is possibly TRBD2 (6 bases). V gave up 5 bases and J gave up 3 bases, with 15 bases separating them. Germline CDR1 reads SGHRS; CDR2 reads YFSETQ. There are 14 residues in the CDR3. In nucleotides, the CDR3 is TGCGCCAGCAGTAAAGCGGGTGCGGACTACGAGCAGTACTTC. It is translated as CASSKAGADYEQYF.

The chain recombines TRBV7-3 with TRBJ2-1; perhaps TRBD2 as D (5 bases). V was cut by 1 base and J by 0 bases, with 7 bases left in between. CDR1 is SGHTA, CDR2 FQGTGA, per germline. The CDR3 is 15 residues long. CDR3 loop: CASSLSRGSYNEQFF. DNA of the CDR3: TGTGCCAGCAGCTTAAGTCGGGGCTCCTACAATGAGCAGTTCTTC.

This clonotype has a count of ten or more. This chain links TRBV12-3 or TRBV12-4 with TRBJ1-6; TRBD1 is a possible D gene (5 bases). Trimming took off 5 bases at V and 9 bases at J, with 14 bases between the two ends. The CDR3 spans 14 residues. The CDR3 nucleotides read TGTGCCAGCAGTAGGGGACGAGGCGGTTCACCCCTCCACTTT. Translating it yields CASSRGRGGSPLHF.

There are a few counts of this clonotype. The V call is TRBV15, the J call TRBJ2-7; the match to TRBD2 covers 10 bases. The ends lost 2 bases at V and 6 bases at J; junction bases unmatched: 16. In germline, CDR1 is LNHNV, CDR2 YYDKDF (reference sequence). CDR3 length: 18 residues. Written as DNA, the CDR3 is TGTGCCACCAGCAGAACAGGACTAGCGGATCCAGGGATGGGCGAGCAGTACTTC. Translating gives CATSRTGLADPGMGEQYF. Full variable domain (remainder filled in from reference TRBV15 and TRBJ2-7): DAMVIQNPRYQVTQFGKPVTLSCSQTLNHNVMYWYQQKSSQAPKLLFHYYDKDFNNEADTPDNFQSRRPNTSFCFLDIRSPGLGDTAMYLCATSRTGLADPGMGEQYFGPGTRLTVT.

In this sample, this clonotype turned up a few times. V gene TRBV20-1 combines with J gene TRBJ2-2; 7 bases fit TRBD1. Germline V gene data show CDR1 as DFQATT and CDR2 as SNEGSKA (reference sequence). J lost 0 bases, V lost 3 bases, and 7 bases had no gene match. The CDR3 extends over 16 amino acids. CDR3 nucleotide sequence: TGCAGTGCTAGCAAGGGGGCTACCTCGAACACCGGGGAGCTGTTTTTT. Translation: CSASKGATSNTGELFF.